Listed below are T cell receptor beta chains from one sample, sequenced in a study of Ad26.COV2.S vaccination and SARS-CoV-2 variants. The protocol was immunoSEQ multiplex PCR, while the TCRdb copy is restricted to in-frame clones and leaves out a portion. The sample consists of over 300,000 clones, about 83% of them appearing once. The sample was peripheral blood, taken in a trial of Ad26.COV2.S vaccine versus placebo. These receptors came from a person aged 18-60 years who received the Ad26.COV2.S COVID-19 vaccine or a placebo. Both conserved end residues are part of each CDR3. A D gene is named only where the DNA matches it firmly. Where a row states a size, it is once, few, many or the class of an expanded clone; other rows omit it.

NA,TRBJ1-1,NA,TRBV5-4,TGTGCCAGCAGTCGATTGGCGGCATCTGAAGCTTTCTTT,CASSRLAASEAFF
NA,TRBJ1-3,NA,TRBV2,TGTGCCAGCAGGGTTGCTGGAAACACCATATATTTT,CASRVAGNTIYF
once,TRBJ1-4,NA,TRBV4-1,TGCGCCAGCAGCCAAGAGAAGGGGAGCGTTAATGAAAAACTGTTTTTT,CASSQEKGSVNEKLFF
NA,TRBJ1-2,NA,TRBV7-9,TGTGCCAGCAGCTTAGGGACAACCCAGGGGGGCTACACCTTC,CASSLGTTQGGYTF
few,TRBJ1-3,NA,TRBV7-9,TGTGCCAGCAGCCAGGCCGTCGTGGGGTTATCTGGAAACACCATATATTTT,CASSQAVVGLSGNTIYF
few,TRBJ1-3,TRBD1,TRBV18,TGTGCCAGCTCACCCGCCGGGACAGGGTCTGGAAACACCATATATTTT,CASSPAGTGSGNTIYF
NA,TRBJ1-1,NA,TRBV4-3,TGCGCCAGCAGCCCACAGGGATTCACTGAAGCTTTCTTT,CASSPQGFTEAFF
NA,TRBJ2-3,TRBD2,TRBV27,TGTGCCAGCAGTTTTTCATTTGGGCTAGCGGGAGTCGCAGATACGCAGTATTTT,CASSFSFGLAGVADTQYF
NA,TRBJ1-6,TRBD1,TRBV6-5,TGTGCCAGCAGTTACTCGGGACAGGGAGGTTCACCCCTCCACTTT,CASSYSGQGGSPLHF
NA,TRBJ2-2,TRBD1,TRBV15,TGTGCCACCAGCAGGGACAGGGGGCGCCCCGGGGAGCTGTTTTTT,CATSRDRGRPGELFF
NA,TRBJ2-7,NA,TRBV2,TGTGCCAGCAGCGCAGAGTCCGGGGGGCAGTACTTC,CASSAESGGQYF
once,TRBJ2-7,NA,TRBV5-1,TGCGCCAGCAGCTTGGACAGGCCACCCTACGAGCAGTACTTC,CASSLDRPPYEQYF
NA,TRBJ2-3,TRBD2,TRBV11-2,TGTGCCAGCAGCGCGCCCGCCCGGCTAGCGGGAGCGGCAGATACGCAGTATTTT,CASSAPARLAGAADTQYF
NA,TRBJ2-1,TRBD1,TRBV27,TGTGCCAGCAGTTTTACAGGGGGCGGTAAGTTCTTC,CASSFTGGGKFF
NA,TRBJ2-3,NA,TRBV7-2,TGTGCCAGCAGCTCTAAGAGGGTATCCACAGATACGCAGTATTTT,CASSSKRVSTDTQYF
NA,TRBJ2-3,TRBD2,TRBV7-2,TGTGCCAGCAGCTTAGACGGGGGGACAGATACGCAGTATTTT,CASSLDGGTDTQYF
NA,TRBJ2-7,NA,TRBV27,TGTGCCAGCAGTTCAGGACGGGGCCCCTACGAGCAGTACTTC,CASSSGRGPYEQYF
few,TRBJ2-7,NA,TRBV7-2,TGTGCCAGCAGCCGGGGCGGGGATCTCCGGGAGCAGTACTTC,CASSRGGDLREQYF
NA,TRBJ1-6,NA,TRBV23-1,TGCGCCAGCAGTCAACCGCAGGGAGGGGATAATTCACCCCTCCACTTT,CASSQPQGGDNSPLHF
NA,TRBJ1-1,NA,TRBV6-5,TGTGCCAGCAAAATGGACTCTTCCGGGACTGAAGCTTTCTTT,CASKMDSSGTEAFF
once,TRBJ2-1,NA,TRBV19,TGTGCCAGTAGTATAGGAGGTTACCCCTACAATGAGCAGTTCTTC,CASSIGGYPYNEQFF
once,TRBJ1-3,TRBD1,TRBV25-1,TGTGCCAGCGGGGACAGGAAACGTCGAGGGGCTGGGGGCACCATATATTTT,CASGDRKRRGAGGTIYF
NA,TRBJ2-7,NA,TRBV13,TGTGCCAGCAGCTTACGGTGGGGCGGGGCCGGCTACGAGCAGTACTTC,CASSLRWGGAGYEQYF
NA,TRBJ1-1,NA,TRBV5-5,TGTGCCAGCAGCTTTCCCGGATCAGGGGACACTGAAGCTTTCTTT,CASSFPGSGDTEAFF
NA,TRBJ1-1,NA,TRBV7-3,TGTGCCAGCAGCTTATCAGGCCGGGAGACTGAAGCTTTCTTT,CASSLSGRETEAFF
NA,TRBJ2-3,TRBD2,TRBV19,TGTGCCAGTAGCCCGACTAGCAGCTCCCCGGATACGCAGTATTTT,CASSPTSSSPDTQYF
NA,TRBJ1-4,TRBD1,TRBV19,TGTGCCAGTAGTGGTTGGGACAGGGGGGACGAAAAACTGTTTTTT,CASSGWDRGDEKLFF
NA,TRBJ2-7,NA,TRBV3-1/TRBV3-2,TGTGCCAGCAGCCAAGTTATCGGGGCGGGAGAGCAGTACTTC,CASSQVIGAGEQYF
NA,TRBJ1-1,NA,TRBV12-3/TRBV12-4,TGTGCCAGCAGTCTTGCTGAGGGAAGAGGAGCTTTCTTT,CASSLAEGRGAFF
NA,TRBJ2-1,TRBD2,TRBV13,TGTGCCAGCAGGAAGCGGGGGGGCGGAAATGAGCAGTTCTTC,CASRKRGGGNEQFF
NA,TRBJ1-1,NA,TRBV6-5,TGTGCCAGCAGTTACTCCCGATCAGGTGCGGCTTTCTTT,CASSYSRSGAAFF
NA,TRBJ2-1,TRBD2,TRBV5-1,TGCGCCAGCAGCTTGGAGCTAGCGGGGACCTACTCCTACAATGAGCAGTTCTTC,CASSLELAGTYSYNEQFF
NA,TRBJ2-1,NA,TRBV27,TGTGCCAGCAGAGGGGTGGGGTGGTTCTTC,CASRGVGWFF
few,TRBJ1-2,NA,TRBV12-3/TRBV12-4,TGTGCCAGCAGCTGGAACGGTAACTATGGCTACACCTTC,CASSWNGNYGYTF
NA,TRBJ2-3,TRBD2,TRBV2,TGTGCCAGCATCATCAACTCGGGACTAGCGGGAGAATCAGATACGCAGTATTTT,CASIINSGLAGESDTQYF
once,TRBJ1-1,TRBD1,TRBV29-1,TGCAGCGCCCAGACAGGGGTGAACACTGAAGCTTTCTTT,CSAQTGVNTEAFF
NA,TRBJ2-3,NA,TRBV6-6,TGTGCCAGCAGTGGCTTAGACAGGCAAATCACAGATACGCAGTATTTT,CASSGLDRQITDTQYF
NA,TRBJ2-2,NA,TRBV28,TGTGCCGTAGGGGGGGCTCGAAACACCGGGGAGCTGTTTTTT,CAVGGARNTGELFF
NA,TRBJ1-2,NA,TRBV3-1/TRBV3-2,TGTGCCAGCAGCCAACTCCAGCGAGGCTACACCTTC,CASSQLQRGYTF
NA,TRBJ1-4,NA,TRBV19,TGTGCCAGTAGTATGTCGTCCTCTGGGACTAATGAAAAACTGTTTTTT,CASSMSSSGTNEKLFF
NA,TRBJ2-3,NA,TRBV9,TGTGCCAGCAGCGAGGGCCCCGGAGGTAGAGATACGCAGTATTTT,CASSEGPGGRDTQYF
NA,TRBJ1-2,TRBD1,TRBV9,TGTGCCAGCAGCTTAAACCGGGACAGCAGCTACACCTTC,CASSLNRDSSYTF
NA,TRBJ2-5,NA,TRBV3-1/TRBV3-2,TGTGCCAGCAGCCAAGGAGCAGTAGAGACCCAGTACTTC,CASSQGAVETQYF
NA,TRBJ2-7,TRBD1,TRBV27,TGTGCCAGCAGCCGTTACTACCGCGGGCAGGGGGATTCCTACGAGCAGTACTTC,CASSRYYRGQGDSYEQYF
NA,TRBJ1-2,NA,TRBV5-6,TGTGCCAGCAGCAAATCAACAGGACTCTATGGCTACACCTTC,CASSKSTGLYGYTF
NA,TRBJ2-2,TRBD2,TRBV30,TGTGCCTGGAGGGCGGGAGGGCCGAGCACCGGGGAGCTGTTTTTT,CAWRAGGPSTGELFF
NA,TRBJ2-2,NA,TRBV3-1/TRBV3-2,TGTGCCAGCAGCCTGCGTCGGTCCGGGCTACGGAGGACCGGGGAGCTGTTTTTT,CASSLRRSGLRRTGELFF
NA,TRBJ1-4,NA,TRBV5-1,TGCGCCAGCAGCTGGGGACTCCGGGACGGTAATGAAAAACTGTTTTTT,CASSWGLRDGNEKLFF
NA,TRBJ2-1,NA,TRBV7-9,TGTGCCAGCAGCTTAATAGGGGGACCCGACCAATACAATGAGCAGTTCTTC,CASSLIGGPDQYNEQFF
NA,TRBJ2-7,NA,TRBV10-3,TGTGCCATCCTTGGGGGATACGAGCAGTACTTC,CAILGGYEQYF
NA,TRBJ1-1,NA,TRBV30,TGTGCCTGGAATGGGCGGAGGCAAGCTTTCTTT,CAWNGRRQAFF
NA,TRBJ2-3,TRBD2,TRBV7-8,TGTGCCAGCAGCAACATGAGGAGACTAGCGGGGGTATCAGATACGCAGTATTTT,CASSNMRRLAGVSDTQYF
NA,TRBJ2-1,TRBD2,TRBV4-1,TGCGCCAGCAGCCATCCGCTACGTACTAGCGGGACCTACAATGAGCAGTTCTTC,CASSHPLRTSGTYNEQFF
once,TRBJ2-2,NA,TRBV4-1,TGCGCCAGCAGCCAAGTCGACAGCACCGGGGAGCTGTTTTTT,CASSQVDSTGELFF
NA,TRBJ2-2,NA,TRBV5-1,TGCGCCAGCAGGGAAGCGAACACCGGGGAGCTGTTTTTT,CASREANTGELFF
NA,TRBJ2-5,NA,TRBV18,TGTGCCAGCTCCCGGTCTGGACGAGAGACCCAGTACTTC,CASSRSGRETQYF
NA,TRBJ2-2,TRBD1,TRBV18,TGTGCCAGCTCACCCCCGGGACAGGGTGTCGGGGAGCTGTTTTTT,CASSPPGQGVGELFF
NA,TRBJ2-7,NA,TRBV29-1,TGCAGCGTTGAAAAGGGTAACCGCGACGAGCAGTACTTC,CSVEKGNRDEQYF
NA,TRBJ1-5,TRBD1,TRBV5-6,TGTGCCAGCAGCTCGCTCGGGCAGGGGGTAACTCAGCCCCAGCATTTT,CASSSLGQGVTQPQHF
NA,TRBJ2-7,TRBD1,TRBV6-2/TRBV6-3,TGTGCCAGCAGTCAGCCGGGACAGGGGGCCCACGAGCAGTACTTC,CASSQPGQGAHEQYF